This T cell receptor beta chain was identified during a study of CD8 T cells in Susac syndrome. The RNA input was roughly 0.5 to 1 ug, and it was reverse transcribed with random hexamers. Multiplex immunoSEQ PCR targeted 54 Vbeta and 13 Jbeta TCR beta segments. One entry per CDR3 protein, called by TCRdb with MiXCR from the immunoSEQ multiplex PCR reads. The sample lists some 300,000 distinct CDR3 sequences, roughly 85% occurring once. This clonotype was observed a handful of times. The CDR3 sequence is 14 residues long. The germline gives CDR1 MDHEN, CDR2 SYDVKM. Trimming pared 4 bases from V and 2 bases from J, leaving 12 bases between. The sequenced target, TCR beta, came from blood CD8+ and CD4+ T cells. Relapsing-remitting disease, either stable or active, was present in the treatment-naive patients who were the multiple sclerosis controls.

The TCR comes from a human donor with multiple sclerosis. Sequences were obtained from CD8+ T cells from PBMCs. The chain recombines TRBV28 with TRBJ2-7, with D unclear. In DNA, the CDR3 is TGTGCCAGCAGTTCGGAGACGTATACCTACGAGCAGTACTTC. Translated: CASSSETYTYEQYF.